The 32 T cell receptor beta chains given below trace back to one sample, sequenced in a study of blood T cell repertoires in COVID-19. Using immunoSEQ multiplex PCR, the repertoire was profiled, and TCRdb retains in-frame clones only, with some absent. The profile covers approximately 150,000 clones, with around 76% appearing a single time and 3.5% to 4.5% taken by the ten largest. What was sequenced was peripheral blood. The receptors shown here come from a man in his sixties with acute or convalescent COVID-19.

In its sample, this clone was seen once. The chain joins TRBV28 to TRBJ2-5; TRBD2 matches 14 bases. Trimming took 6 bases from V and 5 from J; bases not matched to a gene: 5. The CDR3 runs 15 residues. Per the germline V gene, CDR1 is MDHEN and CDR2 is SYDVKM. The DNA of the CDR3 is TGTGCCAGCAGAACGGGACTAGCGGGAGCGGAGACCCAGTACTTC. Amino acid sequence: CASRTGLAGAETQYF.

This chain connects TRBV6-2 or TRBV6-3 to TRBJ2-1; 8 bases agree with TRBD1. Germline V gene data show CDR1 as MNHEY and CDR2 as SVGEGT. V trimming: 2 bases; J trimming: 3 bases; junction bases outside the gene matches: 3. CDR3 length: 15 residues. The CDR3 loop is CASSYRDRIYNEQFF. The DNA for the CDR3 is TGTGCCAGCAGTTACAGGGACAGGATCTACAATGAGCAGTTCTTC.

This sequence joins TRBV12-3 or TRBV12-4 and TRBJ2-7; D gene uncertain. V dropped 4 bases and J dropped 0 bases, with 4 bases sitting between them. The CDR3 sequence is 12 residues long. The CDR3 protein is CASSSYSYEQYF. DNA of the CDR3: TGTGCCAGCAGTTCCTACTCCTACGAGCAGTACTTC.

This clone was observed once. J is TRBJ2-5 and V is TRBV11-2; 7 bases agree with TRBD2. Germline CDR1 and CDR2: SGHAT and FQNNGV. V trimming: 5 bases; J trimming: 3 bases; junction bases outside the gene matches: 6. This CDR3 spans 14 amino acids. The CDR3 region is CASSRPGLEETQYF. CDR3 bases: TGTGCCAGCAGCCGCCCCGGACTAGAAGAGACCCAGTACTTC.

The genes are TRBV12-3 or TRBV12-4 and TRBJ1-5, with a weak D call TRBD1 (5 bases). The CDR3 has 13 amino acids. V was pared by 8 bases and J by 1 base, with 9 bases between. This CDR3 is CASGASSNQPQHF. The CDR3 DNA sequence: TGTGCCAGCGGGGCGTCAAGCAATCAGCCCCAGCATTTT.

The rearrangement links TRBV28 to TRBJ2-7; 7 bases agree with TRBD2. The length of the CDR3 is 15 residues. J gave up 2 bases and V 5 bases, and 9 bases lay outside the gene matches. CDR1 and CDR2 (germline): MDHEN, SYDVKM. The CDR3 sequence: CASSPRREVPYEQYF. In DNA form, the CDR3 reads TGTGCCAGCAGTCCCCGCCGGGAGGTACCCTACGAGCAGTACTTC.

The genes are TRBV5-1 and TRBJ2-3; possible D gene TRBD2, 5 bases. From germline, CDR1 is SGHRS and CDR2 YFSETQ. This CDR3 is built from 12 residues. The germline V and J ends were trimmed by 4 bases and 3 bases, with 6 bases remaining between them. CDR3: CASSEGTDTQYF. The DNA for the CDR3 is TGCGCCAGCAGCGAGGGTACAGATACGCAGTATTTT.

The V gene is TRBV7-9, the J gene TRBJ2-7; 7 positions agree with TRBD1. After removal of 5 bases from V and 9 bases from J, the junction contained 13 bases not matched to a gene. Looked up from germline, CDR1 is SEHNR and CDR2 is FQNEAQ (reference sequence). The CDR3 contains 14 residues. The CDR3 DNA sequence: TGTGCCAGCAGCCCCGGGACAGATCGAGGTGTGCAGTACTTC. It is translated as CASSPGTDRGVQYF.

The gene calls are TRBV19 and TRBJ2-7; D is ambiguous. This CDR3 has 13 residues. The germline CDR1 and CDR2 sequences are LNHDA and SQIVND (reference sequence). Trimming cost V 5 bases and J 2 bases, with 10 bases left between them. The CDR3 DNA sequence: TGTGCCAGTAGTCTCCGCGTGGCCTACGAGCAGTACTTC. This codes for CASSLRVAYEQYF.

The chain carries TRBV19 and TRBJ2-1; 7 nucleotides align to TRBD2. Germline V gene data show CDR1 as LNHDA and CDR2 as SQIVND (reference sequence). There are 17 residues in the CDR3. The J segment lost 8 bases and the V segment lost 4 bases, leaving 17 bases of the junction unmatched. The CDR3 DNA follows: TGTGCCAGTAGTAACCACCAAACCGGGACGGCGGGGGATGAGCAGTTCTTC. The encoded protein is CASSNHQTGTAGDEQFF.

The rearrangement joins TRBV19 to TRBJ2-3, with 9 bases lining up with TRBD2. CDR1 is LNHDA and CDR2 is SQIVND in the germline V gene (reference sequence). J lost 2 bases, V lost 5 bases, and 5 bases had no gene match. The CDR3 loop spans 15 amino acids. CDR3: CASSPGLALTDTQYF. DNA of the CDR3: TGTGCCAGTAGTCCGGGACTAGCCCTCACAGATACGCAGTATTTT.

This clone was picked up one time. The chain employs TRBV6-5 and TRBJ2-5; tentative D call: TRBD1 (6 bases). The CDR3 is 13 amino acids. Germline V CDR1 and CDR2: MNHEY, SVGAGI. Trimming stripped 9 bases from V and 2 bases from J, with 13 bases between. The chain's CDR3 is CASRRQEQETQYF. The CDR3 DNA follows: TGTGCCAGTCGGCGACAGGAACAAGAGACCCAGTACTTC.

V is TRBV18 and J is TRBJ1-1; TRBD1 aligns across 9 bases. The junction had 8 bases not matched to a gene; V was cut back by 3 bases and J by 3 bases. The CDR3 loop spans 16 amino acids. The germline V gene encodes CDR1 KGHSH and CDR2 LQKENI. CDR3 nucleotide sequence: TGTGCCAGCTCACCCGGTTTTCGGGACAGGGACACTGAAGCTTTCTTT. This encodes CASSPGFRDRDTEAFF.

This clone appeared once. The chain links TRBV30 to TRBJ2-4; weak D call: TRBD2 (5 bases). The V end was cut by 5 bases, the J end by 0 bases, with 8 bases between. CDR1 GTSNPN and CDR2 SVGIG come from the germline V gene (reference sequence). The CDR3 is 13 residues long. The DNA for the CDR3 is TGTGCCTGGCAAGGAGGAGCCAAAAACATTCAGTACTTC. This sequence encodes CAWQGGAKNIQYF.

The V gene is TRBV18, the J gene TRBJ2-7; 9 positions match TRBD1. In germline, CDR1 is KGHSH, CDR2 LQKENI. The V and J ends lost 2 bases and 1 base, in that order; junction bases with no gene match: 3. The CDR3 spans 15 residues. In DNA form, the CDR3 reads TGTGCCAGCTCACCAAGGGGGACAGGGTCCTACGAGCAGTACTTC. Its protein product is CASSPRGTGSYEQYF.

The CDR3 reads CASSEGRGPYEQYF. The DNA for the CDR3 is TGTGCCAGCAGTGAAGGTAGGGGGCCCTACGAGCAGTACTTC. The chain is built from TRBV6-1 and TRBJ2-7, with 7 bases aligning to TRBD1. The CDR3 is 14 residues long. V gave up 1 base and J gave up 2 bases; unmatched junction bases: 2. The V gene's germline CDR1 is MNHNS and CDR2 SASEGT.

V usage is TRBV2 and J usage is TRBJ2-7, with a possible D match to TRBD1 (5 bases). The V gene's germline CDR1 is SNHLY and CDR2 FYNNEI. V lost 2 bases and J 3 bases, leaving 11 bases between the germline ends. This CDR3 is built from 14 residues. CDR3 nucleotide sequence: TGTGCCAGCAGTGAACACCAGGGCTACTACGAGCAGTACTTC. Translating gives CASSEHQGYYEQYF.

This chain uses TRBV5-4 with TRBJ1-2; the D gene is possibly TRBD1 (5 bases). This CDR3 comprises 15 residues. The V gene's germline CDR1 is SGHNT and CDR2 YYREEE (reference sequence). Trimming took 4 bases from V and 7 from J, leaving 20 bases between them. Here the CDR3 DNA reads TGTGCCAGCAGCCCTGGGGGTCAGGGAGGGTTTGGCTACACCTTC. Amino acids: CASSPGGQGGFGYTF. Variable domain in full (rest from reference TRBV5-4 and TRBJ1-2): ETGVTQSPTHLIKTRGQQVTLRCSSQSGHNTVSWYQQALGQGPQFIFQYYREEENGRGNFPPRFSGLQFPNYSSELNVNALELDDSALYLCASSPGGQGGFGYTFGSGTRLTVV.

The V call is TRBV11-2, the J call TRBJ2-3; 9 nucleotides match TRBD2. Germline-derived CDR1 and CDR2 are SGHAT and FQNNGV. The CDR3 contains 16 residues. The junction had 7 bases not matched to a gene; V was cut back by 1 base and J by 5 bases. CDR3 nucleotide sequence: TGTGCCAGCAGCTTAGGGGTCGTTAGCGGGAGAGATACGCAGTATTTT. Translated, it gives CASSLGVVSGRDTQYF.

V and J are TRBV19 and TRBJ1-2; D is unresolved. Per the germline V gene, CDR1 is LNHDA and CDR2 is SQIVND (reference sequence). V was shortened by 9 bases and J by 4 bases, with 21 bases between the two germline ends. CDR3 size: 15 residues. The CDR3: CASRESNTAGYGYTF. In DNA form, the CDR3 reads TGTGCCAGCCGAGAAAGCAACACCGCGGGCTATGGCTACACCTTC.

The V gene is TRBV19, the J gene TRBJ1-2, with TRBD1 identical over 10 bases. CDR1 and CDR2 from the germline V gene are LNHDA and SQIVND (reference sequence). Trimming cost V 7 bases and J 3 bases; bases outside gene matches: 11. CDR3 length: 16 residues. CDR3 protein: CASIKRGTGVDYGYTF. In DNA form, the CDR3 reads TGTGCCAGTATCAAGAGGGGGACAGGGGTCGACTATGGCTACACCTTC. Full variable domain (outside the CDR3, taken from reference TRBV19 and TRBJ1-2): DGGITQSPKYLFRKEGQNVTLSCEQNLNHDAMYWYRQDPGQGLRLIYYSQIVNDFQKGDIAEGYSVSREKKESFPLTVTSAQKNPTAFYLCASIKRGTGVDYGYTFGSGTRLTVV.

The CDR3 DNA sequence: TGTGCCAGTAGCAACCCCGGGACAGCCTACAATGAGCAGTTCTTC. Amino acids: CASSNPGTAYNEQFF. This rearrangement joins TRBV19 to TRBJ2-1; 7 nucleotides align to TRBD1. Per germline, CDR1 LNHDA and CDR2 SQIVND (reference sequence). The CDR3 loop spans 15 amino acids. V was clipped by 6 bases and J by 2 bases; unmatched bases: 7. Variable domain in full (rest from reference TRBV19 and TRBJ2-1): DGGITQSPKYLFRKEGQNVTLSCEQNLNHDAMYWYRQDPGQGLRLIYYSQIVNDFQKGDIAEGYSVSREKKESFPLTVTSAQKNPTAFYLCASSNPGTAYNEQFFGPGTRLTVL.

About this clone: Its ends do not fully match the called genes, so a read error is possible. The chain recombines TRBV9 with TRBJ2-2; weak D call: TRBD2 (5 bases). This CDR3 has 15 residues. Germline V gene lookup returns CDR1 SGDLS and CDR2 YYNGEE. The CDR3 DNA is TGTACCAGCAGCGTCGGGAAAATGAACACCGGGGAGCTGTTTTTT. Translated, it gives CTSSVGKMNTGELFF.

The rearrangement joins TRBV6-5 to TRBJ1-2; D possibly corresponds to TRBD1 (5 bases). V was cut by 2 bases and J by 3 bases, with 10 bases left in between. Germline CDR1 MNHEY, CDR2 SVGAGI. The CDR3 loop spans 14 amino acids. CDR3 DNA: TGTGCCAGCAGTTACAGTCCCAGGGACTATGGCTACACCTTC. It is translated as CASSYSPRDYGYTF.

This chain's CDR3 is CASSGQSYEQYF. In DNA, the CDR3 is TGTGCCAGCAGTGGACAGTCCTACGAGCAGTACTTC. The J gene is TRBJ2-7, the V gene TRBV2, with a weak D call TRBD1 (5 bases). This CDR3 contains 12 residues. V lost 4 bases and J lost 1, with 5 bases in between. CDR1 and CDR2 from the germline V gene are SNHLY and FYNNEI.

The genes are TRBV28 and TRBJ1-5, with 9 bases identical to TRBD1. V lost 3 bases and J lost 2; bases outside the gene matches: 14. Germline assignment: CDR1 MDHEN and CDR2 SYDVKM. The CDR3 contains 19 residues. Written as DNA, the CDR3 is TGTGCCAGCAGTTTTGAGACTATCACAGGGGGCGTGGGCAATCAGCCCCAGCATTTT. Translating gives CASSFETITGGVGNQPQHF.

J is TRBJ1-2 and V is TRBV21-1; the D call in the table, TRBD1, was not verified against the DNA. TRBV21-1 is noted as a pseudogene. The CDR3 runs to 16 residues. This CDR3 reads CASAETGKNSNYGYTF. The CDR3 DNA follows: TGTGCCAGCGCGGAGACAGGGAAGAACTCTAACTATGGCTACACCTTC.

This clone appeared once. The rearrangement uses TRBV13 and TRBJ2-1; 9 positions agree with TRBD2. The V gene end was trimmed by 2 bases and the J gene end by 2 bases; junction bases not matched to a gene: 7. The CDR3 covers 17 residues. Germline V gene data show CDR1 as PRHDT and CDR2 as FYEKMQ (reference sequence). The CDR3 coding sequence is TGTGCCAGCAGCTTAAGATCTAGCGGGGTGACCTACAATGAGCAGTTCTTC. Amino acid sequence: CASSLRSSGVTYNEQFF.

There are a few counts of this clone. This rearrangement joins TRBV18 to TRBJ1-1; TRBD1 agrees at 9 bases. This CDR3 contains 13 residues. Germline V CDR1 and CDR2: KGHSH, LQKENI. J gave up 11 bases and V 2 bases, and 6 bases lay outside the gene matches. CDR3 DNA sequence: TGTGCCAGCTCACCAAGGGACAGGGTAGGGGCTTTCTTT. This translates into CASSPRDRVGAFF.

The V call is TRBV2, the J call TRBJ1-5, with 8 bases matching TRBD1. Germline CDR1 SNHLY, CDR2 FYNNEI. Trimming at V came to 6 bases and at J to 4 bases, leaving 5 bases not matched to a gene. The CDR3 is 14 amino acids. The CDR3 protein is CASRWDRRNQPQHF. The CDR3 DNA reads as TGTGCCAGCAGGTGGGACAGGAGGAATCAGCCCCAGCATTTT.

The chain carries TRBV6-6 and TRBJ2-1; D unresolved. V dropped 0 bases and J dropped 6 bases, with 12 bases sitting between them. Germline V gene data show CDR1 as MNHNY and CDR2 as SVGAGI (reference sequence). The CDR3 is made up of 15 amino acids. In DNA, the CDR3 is TGTGCCAGCAGTTACTCGATCCCGGGTCCCAATGAGCAGTTCTTC. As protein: CASSYSIPGPNEQFF.

The CDR3 region is CASSTRWSTYEQYF. The CDR3, as DNA: TGTGCCAGCAGTACCCGGTGGTCAACCTACGAGCAGTACTTC. V gene TRBV6-5 combines with J gene TRBJ2-7; D gene unclear. This CDR3 comprises 14 residues. In germline, CDR1 is MNHEY, CDR2 SVGAGI. Trimming took 5 bases from V and 2 from J, leaving 13 bases between them.